A single sample gave rise to the 21 T cell receptor beta chains below, sequenced in a study of blood T cell repertoires in COVID-19. Libraries were prepared by immunoSEQ multiplex PCR; TCRdb keeps only in-frame clonotypes and omits some of them. The table shows 130,000 to 150,000 clones, with around nine tenths occurring only once. Sequencing input: peripheral blood. The receptors shown here come from a middle-aged woman with acute or convalescent COVID-19.

The chain links TRBV27 to TRBJ2-7; 9 nucleotides line up with TRBD1. Per the germline V gene, CDR1 is MNHEY and CDR2 is SMNVEV (reference sequence). Trimming removed 5 bases from V and 0 bases from J; junction bases left unmatched: 2. The CDR3 length is 14 residues. DNA of the CDR3: TGTGCCAGCAGTAGGACAGGGGTCTCCTACGAGCAGTACTTC. Its protein product is CASSRTGVSYEQYF.

The chain combines TRBV2 with TRBJ2-7; a possible D gene is TRBD2 (5 bases). V lost 3 bases and J lost 6, with 9 bases in between. CDR1 and CDR2 (germline): SNHLY, FYNNEI. This CDR3 comprises 12 residues. The CDR3 DNA follows: TGTGCCAGCAGTGACACTAGAATCGAGCAGTACTTC. This sequence encodes CASSDTRIEQYF. The full variable domain, rest sourced from reference TRBV2 and TRBJ2-7, is EPEVTQTPSHQVTQMGQEVILRCVPISNHLYFYWYRQILGQKVEFLVSFYNNEISEKSEIFDDQFSVERPDGSNFTLKIRSTKLEDSAMYFCASSDTRIEQYFGPGTRLTVT.

This sequence joins TRBV28 and TRBJ2-7; D not certain. Trimming removed 7 bases from V and 0 bases from J, with 10 bases in between. The CDR3 covers 13 residues. The germline V gene has CDR1 MDHEN and CDR2 SYDVKM. The DNA of the CDR3 is TGTGCCAGCACCGATAGGAGCTCCTACGAGCAGTACTTC. It specifies CASTDRSSYEQYF.

For this clone: An end of the junction differs from the germline gene, which may be a read error. The chain employs TRBV30 and TRBJ1-2; 9 bases fit TRBD1. The length of the CDR3 is 14 residues. Germline V lookup: CDR1 GTSNPN, CDR2 SVGIG (reference sequence). The CDR3 reads CSWRIGTGPYGYTF. The CDR3 DNA reads as TGTTCCTGGAGAATAGGGACAGGGCCTTATGGCTACACCTTC.

This rearrangement joins TRBV9 to TRBJ2-1; 11 nucleotides agree with TRBD1. Germline V gene data show CDR1 as SGDLS and CDR2 as YYNGEE. The CDR3 runs 13 residues. After removal of 3 bases from V and 10 bases from J, the junction contained 3 bases not matched to a gene. CDR3 DNA sequence: TGTGCCAGCAGCGAATGGGACAGGGGGGAGCAGTTCTTC. Amino acids: CASSEWDRGEQFF.

The chain joins TRBV3-1 (or the pseudogene TRBV3-2) to TRBJ2-3; TRBD2 matches at 7 bases. This CDR3 is built from 12 residues. Germline assignment: CDR1 LGHDT and CDR2 YNNKEL (reference sequence). J was trimmed by 12 bases and V by 1 base; bases with no gene match: 4. In nucleotides, the CDR3 is TGTGCCAGCAGCCAAGGAACTAGCGCACAGTATTTT. It yields the protein CASSQGTSAQYF.

The J gene is TRBJ2-3, the V gene TRBV7-3; 9 bases are shared with TRBD1. The V gene's germline CDR1 is SGHTA and CDR2 FQGTGA. The CDR3 covers 15 residues. V was clipped by 5 bases and J by 2 bases; unmatched bases: 5. The CDR3 loop reads CASSRGQGITDTQYF. CDR3 DNA: TGTGCCAGCAGCCGAGGACAGGGGATCACAGATACGCAGTATTTT.

This clone showed up just once. This chain joins TRBV20-1 and TRBJ2-4; D is perhaps TRBD2 (6 bases). The V gene lost 7 bases and the J gene lost 3 bases, with 7 bases spanning the gap. CDR1 is DFQATT and CDR2 is SNEGSKA in the germline V gene (reference sequence). The CDR3 has 11 residues. The CDR3 DNA follows: TGCAGTGTGGGGGGCAAAAACATTCAGTACTTC. As protein: CSVGGKNIQYF.

This clone was recorded a few times. The chain recombines TRBV10-3 with TRBJ1-3, with 9 bases that match TRBD1. CDR1 and CDR2 (germline): ENHRY, SYGVKD. The CDR3 runs 13 residues. The trim removed 8 bases at V and 7 bases at J, leaving 6 bases unmatched. The CDR3 here is CAILGGQGNTIYF. The CDR3 region has the DNA TGTGCCATCCTCGGCGGACAGGGGAACACCATATATTTT.

The chain combines TRBV4-3 with TRBJ1-2, with D hard to call. Trimming removed 0 bases from V and 8 bases from J, with 13 bases in between. Looked up from germline, CDR1 is LGHNA and CDR2 is YSLEER. CDR3 length equals 14 residues. The CDR3 sequence is CASSQDVRAPGYTF. The CDR3 region has the DNA TGCGCCAGCAGCCAAGATGTTCGCGCTCCCGGCTACACCTTC.

V gene TRBV12-3 or TRBV12-4 combines with J gene TRBJ1-2, with 9 bases lining up with TRBD1. Trimming at V came to 6 bases and at J to 8 bases, leaving 7 bases not matched to a gene. CDR3 length equals 13 residues. CDR3 loop: CASSRDRVEGYTF. CDR3 nucleotide sequence: TGTGCCAGCAGCCGGGACAGGGTCGAAGGCTACACCTTC.

In its sample, this clone was seen a few times. The genes are TRBV6-4 and TRBJ2-3; tentatively, D is TRBD1 (6 bases). There are 14 residues in the CDR3. Trimming removed 3 bases from V and 1 base from J, with 8 bases in between. Germline V gene data show CDR1 as MRHNA and CDR2 as SNTAGT. The CDR3 here is CASSEQGGTDTQYF. Written as DNA, the CDR3 is TGTGCCAGCAGTGAACAGGGAGGCACAGATACGCAGTATTTT.

CDR3 residues: CASSLVTGMDGYTF. The CDR3 bases are TGTGCCAGCAGCTTGGTTACGGGTATGGATGGCTACACCTTC. V usage is TRBV5-6 and J usage is TRBJ1-2, with D unresolved. The CDR3 loop spans 14 amino acids. Germline CDR1 is SGHDT and CDR2 is YYEEEE. V was clipped by 0 bases and J by 6 bases, with 12 bases between them.

The gene calls are TRBV3-1 (or the pseudogene TRBV3-2) and TRBJ2-7, with TRBD2 identical over 7 bases. The CDR3 spans 16 residues. Per germline, CDR1 LGHDT and CDR2 YNNKEL (reference sequence). With 1 base clipped from V and 2 bases from J, the junction kept 8 bases outside the gene matches. CDR3: CASSQAASGGAYEQYF. The CDR3 nucleotides are TGTGCCAGCAGCCAAGCCGCTAGCGGCGGCGCCTACGAGCAGTACTTC.

The chain uses TRBV9 and TRBJ2-7; 10 bases fit TRBD2. The V segment lost 2 bases and the J segment 0 bases; nucleotides outside the gene matches: 2. Looked up from germline, CDR1 is SGDLS and CDR2 is YYNGEE. This CDR3 spans 15 amino acids. In DNA form, the CDR3 reads TGTGCCAGCAGCGTGGGACTAGCGTTCTCCTACGAGCAGTACTTC. Translating gives CASSVGLAFSYEQYF. The full variable domain, completed using reference TRBV9 and TRBJ2-7, is DSGVTQTPKHLITATGQRVTLRCSPRSGDLSVYWYQQSLDQGLQFLIQYYNGEERAKGNILERFSAQQFPDLHSELNLSSLELGDSALYFCASSVGLAFSYEQYFGPGTRLTVT.

The rearrangement joins TRBV7-9 to TRBJ2-2, with a possible D match to TRBD1 (6 bases). Trimming cost V 5 bases and J 4 bases, with 17 bases left between them. The CDR3 loop spans 16 amino acids. Per the germline V gene, CDR1 is SEHNR and CDR2 is FQNEAQ (reference sequence). CDR3 DNA sequence: TGTGCCAGCAGCCACAGGGTTTTTTCCACCACCGGGGAGCTGTTTTTT. Translation: CASSHRVFSTTGELFF.

The chain uses TRBV27 and TRBJ1-1; 12 positions match TRBD1. Germline assignment: CDR1 MNHEY and CDR2 SMNVEV (reference sequence). The CDR3 loop spans 16 amino acids. J was trimmed by 4 bases and V by 5 bases; bases with no gene match: 8. In nucleotides, the CDR3 is TGTGCCAGCAGTCGCCCGGGGACAGGGGGCGGCACTGAAGCTTTCTTT. Protein product: CASSRPGTGGGTEAFF.

The chain combines TRBV4-1 with TRBJ2-3; D is unclear. The CDR3 spans 11 residues. Germline V gene sequence: CDR1 MGHRA, CDR2 YSYEKL. Trimming removed 4 bases at V and 5 bases at J, with 4 bases between. CDR3 nucleotides: TGCGCCAGCAGCCTGAGAGATACGCAGTATTTT. It translates to CASSLRDTQYF.

The rearrangement uses TRBV30 and TRBJ2-1; 11 bases fit TRBD2. Germline trimming cut 3 bases from V and 7 bases from J; bases unmatched to any gene: 5. The CDR3 loop spans 14 amino acids. Germline V lookup: CDR1 GTSNPN, CDR2 SVGIG (reference sequence). Here the CDR3 DNA reads TGTGCCTGGAGACTAGCGGGAGCTGGGAATGAGCAGTTCTTC. Translation: CAWRLAGAGNEQFF.

About this clone itself: No DNA is shown, since the ends of the CDR3 on it are uncertain; the CDR3 is the one TCRdb lists. The chain links TRBV10-2 to TRBJ1-2; the table calls TRBD1, which could not be checked here. CDR1 is WSHSY and CDR2 is SAAADI in the germline V gene. Including both end residues, the CDR3 is 13 amino acids long. This chain's CDR3 is CATGWGTGSPGTF.

A few counts support this clone. The chain employs TRBV27 and TRBJ1-2; tentative D call: TRBD1 (5 bases). The CDR3 extends over 14 amino acids. V gave up 7 bases and J gave up 0 bases, with 12 bases separating them. CDR1 and CDR2 from the germline V gene are MNHEY and SMNVEV (reference sequence). CDR3 sequence (DNA): TGTGCCAGCAAGGGGCAATCGACTAACTATGGCTACACCTTC. Amino acid sequence: CASKGQSTNYGYTF.